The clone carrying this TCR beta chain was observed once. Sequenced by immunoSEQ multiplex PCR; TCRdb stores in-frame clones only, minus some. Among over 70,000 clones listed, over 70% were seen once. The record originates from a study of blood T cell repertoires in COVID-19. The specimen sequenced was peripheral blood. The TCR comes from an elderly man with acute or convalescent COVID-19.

CDR3 loop: CASSFSTQGSIGGYTF. The CDR3 DNA reads TGTGCCAGCAGCTTCTCAACACAGGGGTCAATCGGAGGCTACACCTTC. J is TRBJ1-2 and V is TRBV5-5; 7 bases agree with TRBD1. The CDR3 totals 16 residues. With 2 bases clipped from V and 8 bases from J, the junction kept 15 bases outside the gene matches. The germline V gene encodes CDR1 SGHKS and CDR2 YYEKEE (reference sequence).